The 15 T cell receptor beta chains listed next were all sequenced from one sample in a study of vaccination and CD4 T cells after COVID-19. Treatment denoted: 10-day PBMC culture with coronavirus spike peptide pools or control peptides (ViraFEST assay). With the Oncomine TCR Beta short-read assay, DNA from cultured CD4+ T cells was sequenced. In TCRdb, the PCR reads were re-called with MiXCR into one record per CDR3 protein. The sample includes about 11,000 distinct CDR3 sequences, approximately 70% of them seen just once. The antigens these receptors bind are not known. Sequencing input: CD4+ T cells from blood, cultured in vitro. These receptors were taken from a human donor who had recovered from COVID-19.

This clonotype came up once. Written as DNA, the CDR3 is TGCAGTGCGTCTAGACTAGCGGGAGTGGGTAATGAGCAGTTCTTC. Translation: CSASRLAGVGNEQFF. The V gene is TRBV20-1, the J gene TRBJ2-1; 12 bases fit TRBD2. The CDR3 totals 15 residues. The J segment lost 7 bases and the V segment lost 6 bases, leaving 10 bases of the junction unmatched. CDR1 is DFQATT, CDR2 SNEGSKA, per germline (reference sequence).

Here the CDR3 reads CASNRGGQGVRQPQHF. The DNA for the CDR3 is TGTGCCAGCAATCGCGGGGGACAGGGGGTGAGGCAGCCCCAGCATTTT. The rearrangement joins TRBV28 to TRBJ1-5; 11 bases fit TRBD1. CDR3 length equals 16 residues. Germline V lookup: CDR1 MDHEN, CDR2 SYDVKM. J was trimmed by 7 bases and V by 7 bases; bases with no gene match: 12. Full variable domain (outside the CDR3, taken from reference TRBV28 and TRBJ1-5): DVKVTQSSRYLVKRTGEKVFLECVQDMDHENMFWYRQDPGLGLRLIYFSYDVKMKEKGDIPEGYSVSREKKERFSLILESASTNQTSMYLCASNRGGQGVRQPQHFGDGTRLSIL.

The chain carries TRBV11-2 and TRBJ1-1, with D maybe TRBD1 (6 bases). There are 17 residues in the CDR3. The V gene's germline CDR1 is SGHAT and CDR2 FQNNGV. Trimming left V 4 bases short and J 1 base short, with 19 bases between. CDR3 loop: CASSYRDPGIRNTEAFF. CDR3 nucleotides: TGTGCCAGCAGCTACAGGGATCCAGGGATTAGGAACACTGAAGCTTTCTTT.

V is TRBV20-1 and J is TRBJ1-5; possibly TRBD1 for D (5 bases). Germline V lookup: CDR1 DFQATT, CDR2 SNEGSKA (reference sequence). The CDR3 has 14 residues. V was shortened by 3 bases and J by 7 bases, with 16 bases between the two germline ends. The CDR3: CSASNSGSRQPQHF. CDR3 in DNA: TGCAGTGCTAGTAATTCAGGGTCTCGGCAGCCCCAGCATTTT.

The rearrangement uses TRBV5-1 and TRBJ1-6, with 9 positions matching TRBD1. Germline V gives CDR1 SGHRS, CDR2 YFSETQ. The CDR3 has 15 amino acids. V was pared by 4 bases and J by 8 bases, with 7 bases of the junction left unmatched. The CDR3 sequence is CASSPGQGGDSPLHF. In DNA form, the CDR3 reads TGCGCCAGCAGCCCGGGACAGGGAGGTGATTCACCCCTCCACTTT.

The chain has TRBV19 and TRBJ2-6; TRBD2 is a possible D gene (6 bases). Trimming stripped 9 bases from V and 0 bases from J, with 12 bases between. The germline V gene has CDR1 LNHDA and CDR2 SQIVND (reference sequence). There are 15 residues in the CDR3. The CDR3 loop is CASRDGSSGANVLTF. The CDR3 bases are TGTGCCAGCAGGGACGGGAGCTCTGGGGCCAACGTCCTGACTTTC.

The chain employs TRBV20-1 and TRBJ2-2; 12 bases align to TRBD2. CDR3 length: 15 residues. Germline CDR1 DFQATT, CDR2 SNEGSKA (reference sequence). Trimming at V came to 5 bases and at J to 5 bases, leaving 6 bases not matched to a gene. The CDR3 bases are TGCAGTGCTCCGCGGACTAGCGGGGCGACCGGGGAGCTGTTTTTT. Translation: CSAPRTSGATGELFF.

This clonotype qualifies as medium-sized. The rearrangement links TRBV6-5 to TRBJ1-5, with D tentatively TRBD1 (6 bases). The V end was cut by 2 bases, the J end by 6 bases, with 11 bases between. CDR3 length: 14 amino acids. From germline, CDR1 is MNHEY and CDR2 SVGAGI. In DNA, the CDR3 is TGTGCCAGCAGTTACACAGGGCAGGGTCAGCCCCAGCATTTT. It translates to CASSYTGQGQPQHF.

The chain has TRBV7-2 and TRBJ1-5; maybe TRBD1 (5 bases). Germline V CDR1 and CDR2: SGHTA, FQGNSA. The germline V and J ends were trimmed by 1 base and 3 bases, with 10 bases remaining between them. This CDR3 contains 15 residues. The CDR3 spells CASSLVSGFNQPQHF. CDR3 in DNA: TGTGCCAGCAGCTTAGTGTCAGGGTTCAATCAGCCCCAGCATTTT. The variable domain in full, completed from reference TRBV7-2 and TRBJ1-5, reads GAGVSQSPSNKVTEKGKDVELRCDPISGHTALYWYRQSLGQGLEFLIYFQGNSAPDKSGLPSDRFSAERTGGSVSTLTIQRTQQEDSAVYLCASSLVSGFNQPQHFGDGTRLSIL.

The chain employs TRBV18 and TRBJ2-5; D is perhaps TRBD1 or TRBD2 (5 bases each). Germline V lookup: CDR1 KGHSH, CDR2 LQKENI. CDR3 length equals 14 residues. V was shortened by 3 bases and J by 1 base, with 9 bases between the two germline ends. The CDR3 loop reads CASSPRGPQETQYF. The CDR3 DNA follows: TGTGCCAGCTCACCTCGGGGACCCCAAGAGACCCAGTACTTC.

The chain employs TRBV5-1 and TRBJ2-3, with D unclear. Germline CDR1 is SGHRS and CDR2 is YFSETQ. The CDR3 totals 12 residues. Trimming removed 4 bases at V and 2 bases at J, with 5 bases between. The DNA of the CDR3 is TGCGCCAGCAGCCTGACCACAGATACGCAGTATTTT. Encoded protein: CASSLTTDTQYF.

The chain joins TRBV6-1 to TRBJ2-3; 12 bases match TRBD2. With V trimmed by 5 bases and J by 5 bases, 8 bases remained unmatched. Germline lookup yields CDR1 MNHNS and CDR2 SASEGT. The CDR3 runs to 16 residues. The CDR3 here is CASSTRTSGNGDTQYF. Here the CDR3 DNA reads TGTGCCAGCAGTACCCGGACTAGCGGGAACGGAGATACGCAGTATTTT.

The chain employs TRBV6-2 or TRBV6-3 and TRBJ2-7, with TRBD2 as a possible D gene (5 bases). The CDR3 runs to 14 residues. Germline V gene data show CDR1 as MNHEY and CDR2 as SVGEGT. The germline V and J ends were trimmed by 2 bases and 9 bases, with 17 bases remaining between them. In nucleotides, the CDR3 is TGTGCCAGCAGTTACGATTCCTCGGGCCGGGGGCAGTACTTC. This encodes CASSYDSSGRGQYF.

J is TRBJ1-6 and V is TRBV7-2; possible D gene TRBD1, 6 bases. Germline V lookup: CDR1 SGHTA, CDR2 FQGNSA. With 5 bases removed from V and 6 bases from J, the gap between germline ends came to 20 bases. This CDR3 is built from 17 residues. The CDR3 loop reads CASSPNPAGAPNSPLHF. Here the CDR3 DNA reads TGTGCCAGCAGCCCTAATCCCGCAGGGGCCCCTAATTCACCCCTCCACTTT.

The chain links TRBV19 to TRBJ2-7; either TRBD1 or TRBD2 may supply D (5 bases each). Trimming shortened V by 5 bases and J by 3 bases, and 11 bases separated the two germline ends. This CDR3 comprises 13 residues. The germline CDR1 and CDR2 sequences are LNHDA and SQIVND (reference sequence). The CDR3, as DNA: TGTGCCAGTAGTCCCCGGGGCGTCTACGAGCAGTACTTC. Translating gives CASSPRGVYEQYF.